The 10 T cell receptor beta chains below all came from one sample that was sequenced in a study of blood T cells in healthy people across ages. Combining a sample-barcoded 5' primer with a J-beta primer mix, a second PCR ran for about 6 to 11 cycles. TCRdb analysed the 5' RACE reads with MiXCR anew, one entry per CDR3 protein. Here the sample spans some 690,000 distinct CDR3 sequences, approximately 22% being singletons. Sequencing was carried out using blood. These receptors were obtained from a man between 65 and 79 years old in good health.

The sample holds many counts of this clonotype. The rearrangement joins TRBV20-1 to TRBJ2-2, with TRBD1 matching over 7 bases. Germline V CDR1 and CDR2: DFQATT, SNEGSKA (reference sequence). After removal of 6 bases from V and 4 bases from J, the junction contained 8 bases not matched to a gene. The CDR3 is made up of 14 amino acids. The CDR3 bases are TGCAGTGCCGAAGACAGGGCGGGCACCGGGGAGCTGTTTTTT. Translation gives CSAEDRAGTGELFF.

This clonotype occurred a few times. The chain is built from TRBV20-1 and TRBJ2-1; D possibly matches TRBD1 or TRBD2 (5 bases each). The germline gives CDR1 DFQATT, CDR2 SNEGSKA (reference sequence). The ends were cut back, 4 bases at V and 2 bases at J, with 12 bases in the middle. The CDR3 has 14 residues. The CDR3 nucleotides are TGCAGTGCTAAAGACCGGGACGCCTACAATGAGCAGTTCTTC. This gives the protein CSAKDRDAYNEQFF.

V gene TRBV7-9 combines with J gene TRBJ2-2; D not resolved. CDR1 and CDR2 (germline): SEHNR, FQNEAQ (reference sequence). The CDR3 consists of 10 residues. Trimming took 5 bases from V and 9 from J, leaving 4 bases between them. The CDR3 loop reads CASSIRELFF. The CDR3 nucleotides read TGTGCCAGCAGCATCCGGGAGCTGTTTTTT.

The rearrangement links TRBV20-1 to TRBJ2-5, with D perhaps TRBD2 (6 bases). Trimming pared 6 bases from V and 5 bases from J, leaving 13 bases between. This CDR3 spans 12 amino acids. CDR1 DFQATT and CDR2 SNEGSKA come from the germline V gene (reference sequence). The CDR3 nucleotides read TGCAGTGCGGAGGGGCAGGTGGAGACCCAGTACTTC. Protein: CSAEGQVETQYF.

This clonotype was seen a few times. The rearrangement uses TRBV20-1 and TRBJ2-3; D call uncertain. Trimming took off 2 bases at V and 4 bases at J, with 7 bases between the two ends. The CDR3 spans 12 residues. CDR1 and CDR2 from the germline V gene are DFQATT and SNEGSKA (reference sequence). The CDR3 is CSARRLADTQYF. The CDR3 DNA reads TGCAGTGCTAGAAGACTTGCAGATACGCAGTATTTT.

This clonotype was detected only a few times. The V gene is TRBV20-1, the J gene TRBJ2-7; D unresolved. The V gene's germline CDR1 is DFQATT and CDR2 SNEGSKA (reference sequence). Trimming stripped 3 bases from V and 2 bases from J, with 8 bases between. This CDR3 comprises 12 residues. CDR3 nucleotide sequence: TGCAGTGCTAGGGGCCGAGCCTACGAGCAGTACTTC. The encoded protein is CSARGRAYEQYF.

Points on this clonotype: At one end the junction does not follow the germline gene, possibly because of a read error. The chain carries TRBV18 and TRBJ1-4; 7 bases map to TRBD1. This CDR3 comprises 16 residues. Germline V gene data show CDR1 as KGHSH and CDR2 as LQKENI. The CDR3 nucleotides are TGTGCTAGCTCACCAGGGGGACCAGCAACTAATGAAAAACTGTTTTTT. Its protein is CASSPGGPATNEKLFF.

This clonotype was seen repeatedly, ten times or more. The rearrangement links TRBV11-2 to TRBJ1-3; the D is unclear. V lost 5 bases and J 0 bases, leaving 2 bases between the germline ends. CDR1 and CDR2 from the germline V gene are SGHAT and FQNNGV. This CDR3 region has 12 residues. CDR3 nucleotide sequence: TGTGCCAGCAGCCCCTCTGGAAACACCATATATTTT. It codes for CASSPSGNTIYF.

The rearrangement links TRBV5-1 to TRBJ2-2; 11 nucleotides match TRBD2. The J segment lost 6 bases and the V segment lost 1 base, leaving 11 bases of the junction unmatched. CDR1 and CDR2 (germline): SGHRS, YFSETQ. CDR3 length: 18 amino acids. This CDR3 is CASSLSMGLAATSGELFF. The CDR3 DNA follows: TGCGCCAGCAGCTTGTCTATGGGACTAGCGGCGACGTCCGGGGAGCTGTTTTTT. The whole variable domain, remainder taken from reference TRBV5-1 and TRBJ2-2, is KAGVTQTPRYLIKTRGQQVTLSCSPISGHRSVSWYQQTPGQGLQFLFEYFSETQRNKGNFPGRFSGRQFSNSRSEMNVSTLELGDSALYLCASSLSMGLAATSGELFFGEGSRLTVL.

This clonotype was found a few times. V gene TRBV12-3 or TRBV12-4 combines with J gene TRBJ2-7, with TRBD2 identical over 14 bases. The CDR3 is 13 amino acids. The V and J ends lost 8 bases and 7 bases, in that order; junction bases with no gene match: 4. The CDR3 here is CASARTSGGEQYV. In DNA form, the CDR3 reads TGTGCCAGCGCCAGGACTAGCGGGGGGGAGCAGTACGTC.